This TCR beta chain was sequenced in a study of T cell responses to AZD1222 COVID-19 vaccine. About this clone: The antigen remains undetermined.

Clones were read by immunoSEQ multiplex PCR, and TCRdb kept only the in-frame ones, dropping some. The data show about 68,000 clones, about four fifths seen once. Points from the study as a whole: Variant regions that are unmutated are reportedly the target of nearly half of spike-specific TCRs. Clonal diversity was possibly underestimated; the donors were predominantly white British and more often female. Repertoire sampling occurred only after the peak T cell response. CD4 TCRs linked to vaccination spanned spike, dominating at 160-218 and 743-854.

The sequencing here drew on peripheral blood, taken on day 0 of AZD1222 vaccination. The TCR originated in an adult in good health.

CDR3 loop: CASSPMTASYEQYF. The CDR3 DNA follows: TGTGCCAGCAGTCCGATGACAGCCTCCTACGAGCAGTACTTC. The chain couples TRBV27 to TRBJ2-7; D is possibly TRBD1 (5 bases). Trimming stripped 5 bases from V and 0 bases from J, with 11 bases between. The CDR3 consists of 14 residues. Per germline, CDR1 MNHEY and CDR2 SMNVEV (reference sequence).